These 30 T cell receptor beta chains were sequenced from one sample in a study of identifying expanded T cells in peripheral blood. Assay: immunoSEQ multiplex PCR; the TCRdb copy retains only in-frame clones and omits some. The sample records tens of thousands of clones, around 84% being singletons. Source material: blood. The receptors shown here come from a person aged 18 to 70 in good health.

The chain carries TRBV6-1 and TRBJ2-6; perhaps TRBD1 as D (6 bases). Between the trimmed V and J ends, which lost 4 bases and 0 bases, there was a span of 10 bases. This CDR3 is built from 16 residues. Germline V CDR1 and CDR2: MNHNS, SASEGT. For the CDR3, the DNA is TGTGCCAGCAGTGCGCGAGGGGGCTCTGGGGCCAACGTCCTGACTTTC. It specifies CASSARGGSGANVLTF.

The gene calls are TRBV27 and TRBJ2-2, with D perhaps matching TRBD2 (6 bases). The germline gives CDR1 MNHEY, CDR2 SMNVEV (reference sequence). The germline V and J ends were trimmed by 4 bases and 3 bases, with 15 bases remaining between them. The CDR3 consists of 16 residues. Here the CDR3 reads CASSSTGGGYTGELFF. The CDR3 bases are TGTGCCAGCAGTTCGACCGGTGGAGGGTACACCGGGGAGCTGTTTTTT.

This clone was seen only a few times. The genes are TRBV7-8 and TRBJ2-3; maybe TRBD2 (6 bases). CDR3 size: 15 residues. Trimming took 1 base from V and 2 from J, leaving 10 bases between them. Per germline, CDR1 SGHVS and CDR2 FQNEAQ. The CDR3 region is CASSLGPGATDTQYF. The CDR3 DNA sequence: TGTGCCAGCAGCTTAGGACCGGGAGCCACAGATACGCAGTATTTT.

This rearrangement joins TRBV21-1 to TRBJ2-1; no check of the table's D call, TRBD2, against the DNA was made. TRBV21-1 is given as a pseudogene. The CDR3 consists of 16 residues. This CDR3 is CASSNGLAGSYNEQFF. The CDR3 DNA is TGTGCCAGCAGCAATGGACTAGCGGGTTCCTACAATGAGCAGTTCTTC.

The chain links TRBV5-6 to TRBJ1-2; D is unresolved. The CDR3 runs 16 residues. Per germline, CDR1 SGHDT and CDR2 YYEEEE. V lost 0 bases and J lost 4, with 16 bases in between. The CDR3 spells CASSLVPVPSIYGYTF. As DNA, the CDR3 is TGTGCCAGCAGCTTGGTACCTGTGCCCTCTATCTATGGCTACACCTTC.

The V and J genes are TRBV30 and TRBJ2-5; no clear D. This CDR3 comprises 11 residues. The germline V gene encodes CDR1 GTSNPN and CDR2 SVGIG (reference sequence). The V end was cut by 0 bases, the J end by 4 bases, with 3 bases between. CDR3 coding DNA: TGTGCCTGGAGTGTGGGAGAGACCCAGTACTTC. It yields the protein CAWSVGETQYF.

CDR3 sequence (DNA): TGTGCCAGCAGTAGTGCGGGACCAGGCACAGATACGCAGTATTTT. It codes for CASSSAGPGTDTQYF. The V call is TRBV4-2, the J call TRBJ2-3, with D maybe TRBD2 (6 bases). The CDR3 sequence is 15 residues long. V was cut by 6 bases and J by 1 base, with 14 bases left in between. In germline, CDR1 is LGHNA, CDR2 YNFKEQ.

The CDR3 bases are TGTGCCAGCAGCTTAGACGGGACAGGGGTTCAGCCCCAGCATTTT. Amino acids: CASSLDGTGVQPQHF. The chain employs TRBV7-2 and TRBJ1-5; TRBD1 matches 10 bases. Trimming at V came to 1 base and at J to 6 bases, leaving 3 bases not matched to a gene. Germline V CDR1 and CDR2: SGHTA, FQGNSA. There are 15 residues in the CDR3.

J is TRBJ2-2 and V is TRBV6-1, with D tentatively TRBD1 (6 bases). The CDR3 length is 15 residues. In germline, CDR1 is MNHNS, CDR2 SASEGT. Trimming pared 1 base from V and 1 base from J, leaving 7 bases between. This chain's CDR3 is CASSEETGNTGELFF. The CDR3 nucleotides are TGTGCCAGCAGTGAAGAGACAGGGAACACCGGGGAGCTGTTTTTT.

The rearrangement joins TRBV11-2 to TRBJ2-7; D is perhaps TRBD2 (6 bases). Trimming removed 0 bases at V and 6 bases at J, with 21 bases between. The CDR3 has 17 residues. Looked up from germline, CDR1 is SGHAT and CDR2 is FQNNGV. The CDR3 sequence is CASSLDRIGGTTFEQYF. CDR3 DNA sequence: TGTGCCAGCAGCTTAGATAGAATCGGCGGGACGACATTCGAGCAGTACTTC.

V usage is TRBV6-1 and J usage is TRBJ1-5; D remains ambiguous. CDR1 is MNHNS and CDR2 is SASEGT in the germline V gene. This CDR3 spans 14 amino acids. Deletions cut 6 bases from V and 4 bases from J, with 13 bases between. The CDR3 bases are TGTGCCAGCAGCTTGACCTACCCTAATCAGCCCCAGCATTTT. Amino acid sequence: CASSLTYPNQPQHF.

The chain couples TRBV28 to TRBJ1-1; D remains ambiguous. Deletions cut 3 bases from V and 4 bases from J, with 9 bases between. CDR1 is MDHEN and CDR2 is SYDVKM in the germline V gene. The CDR3 loop spans 13 amino acids. The chain's CDR3 is CASSLTLSTEAFF. Here the CDR3 DNA reads TGTGCCAGCAGTTTGACCCTGAGCACTGAAGCTTTCTTT.

The rearrangement uses TRBV6-5 and TRBJ2-1; D remains unclear. The germline CDR1 and CDR2 sequences are MNHEY and SVGAGI. This CDR3 has 14 residues. V was shortened by 0 bases and J by 8 bases, with 11 bases between the two germline ends. The CDR3 protein is CASSYSANGYEQFF. In nucleotides, the CDR3 is TGTGCCAGCAGTTACTCTGCCAACGGCTATGAGCAGTTCTTC.

This clone appeared a single time. The chain carries TRBV28 and TRBJ2-7, with D uncertain. Germline values: CDR1 MDHEN, CDR2 SYDVKM. The CDR3 sequence is 13 residues long. Trimming took off 2 bases at V and 6 bases at J, with 11 bases between the two ends. CDR3 in DNA: TGTGCCAGCAGTTTACCGGTAGTAAGCGAGCAGTACTTC. It yields the protein CASSLPVVSEQYF. The entire variable domain, with the rest obtained from reference TRBV28 and TRBJ2-7, is as follows: DVKVTQSSRYLVKRTGEKVFLECVQDMDHENMFWYRQDPGLGLRLIYFSYDVKMKEKGDIPEGYSVSREKKERFSLILESASTNQTSMYLCASSLPVVSEQYFGPGTRLTVT.

The chain has TRBV7-8 and TRBJ1-1, with a possible D match to TRBD1 (6 bases). Germline V gene data show CDR1 as SGHVS and CDR2 as FQNEAQ. The CDR3 is 15 amino acids. Trimming cost V 1 base and J 7 bases, with 16 bases left between them. CDR3 sequence reads: CASSLERAGASEAFF. CDR3 coding DNA: TGTGCCAGCAGCTTAGAACGCGCGGGGGCGAGTGAAGCTTTCTTT.

The rearrangement joins TRBV10-1 to TRBJ2-7, with unresolved D. V was clipped by 9 bases and J by 5 bases, with 8 bases between them. The length of the CDR3 is 10 residues. Looked up from germline, CDR1 is WNHNN and CDR2 is SYGVQD (reference sequence). The CDR3 loop is CASPGDEQYF. CDR3 bases: TGCGCCAGTCCCGGAGACGAGCAGTACTTC.

This clone was observed many times. The CDR3 nucleotides read TGTGCCAGCCTGAGGGACAGCGGGGCGAAAAAACTGTTTTTT. It specifies CASLRDSGAKKLFF. The chain is built from TRBV28 and TRBJ1-4; 7 bases agree with TRBD1. With V trimmed by 8 bases and J by 9 bases, 12 bases remained unmatched. Germline values: CDR1 MDHEN, CDR2 SYDVKM. The CDR3 runs 14 residues.

The rearrangement links TRBV9 to TRBJ1-4, with TRBD1 as a possible D gene (5 bases). Germline assignment: CDR1 SGDLS and CDR2 YYNGEE. This CDR3 is 15 amino acids long. V lost 2 bases, J lost 5 bases, and 13 bases lay in between. CDR3 protein: CASSVWPGPNEKLFF. The CDR3 bases are TGTGCCAGCAGCGTGTGGCCAGGGCCAAATGAAAAACTGTTTTTT.

This rearrangement joins TRBV29-1 to TRBJ2-7; 9 nucleotides agree with TRBD1. The CDR3 is 13 amino acids. CDR1 is SQVTM and CDR2 is ANQGSEA in the germline V gene. Losses at the gene ends were 7 bases for V and 2 bases for J; bases not matched to a gene: 6. This CDR3 reads CSAMGQGAYEQYF. Here the CDR3 DNA reads TGCAGCGCAATGGGACAGGGTGCCTACGAGCAGTACTTC.

V is TRBV14 and J is TRBJ1-1; possible D gene TRBD1, 5 bases. The V end lost 1 base, the J end lost 3 bases, and 18 bases lay between the germline ends. Germline V gene lookup returns CDR1 SGHDN and CDR2 FVKESK. CDR3 length equals 17 residues. CDR3 sequence (DNA): TGTGCCAGCAGCCAAGCAATCTGGGGAGCGGGGGACACTGAAGCTTTCTTT. It encodes CASSQAIWGAGDTEAFF.

The V and J genes are TRBV9 and TRBJ2-3, with D unclear. The CDR3 runs to 12 residues. Germline lookup yields CDR1 SGDLS and CDR2 YYNGEE. Trimming stripped 2 bases from V and 0 bases from J, with 1 base between. The CDR3 here is CASSVSTDTQYF. In DNA, the CDR3 is TGTGCCAGCAGCGTTAGCACAGATACGCAGTATTTT. The whole variable domain, filled in from reference TRBV9 and TRBJ2-3, reads DSGVTQTPKHLITATGQRVTLRCSPRSGDLSVYWYQQSLDQGLQFLIQYYNGEERAKGNILERFSAQQFPDLHSELNLSSLELGDSALYFCASSVSTDTQYFGPGTRLTVL.

The rearrangement joins TRBV28 to TRBJ2-5, with D perhaps matching TRBD1 or TRBD2 (5 bases each). Germline assignment: CDR1 MDHEN and CDR2 SYDVKM. V lost 7 bases and J lost 2, with 11 bases in between. CDR3 length: 13 amino acids. The CDR3 loop is CASNPGRQETQYF. The CDR3 DNA is TGTGCCAGCAACCCGGGACGGCAAGAGACCCAGTACTTC. Full variable domain (missing parts from reference TRBV28 and TRBJ2-5): DVKVTQSSRYLVKRTGEKVFLECVQDMDHENMFWYRQDPGLGLRLIYFSYDVKMKEKGDIPEGYSVSREKKERFSLILESASTNQTSMYLCASNPGRQETQYFGPGTRLLVL.

V is TRBV6-6 and J is TRBJ1-1; D call uncertain. Per germline, CDR1 MNHNY and CDR2 SVGAGI (reference sequence). The germline V and J ends were trimmed by 6 bases and 1 base, with 15 bases remaining between them. The CDR3 runs 15 residues. In DNA, the CDR3 is TGTGCCAGCAGCCCACGGGGAGCTGAGAACACTGAAGCTTTCTTT. As protein: CASSPRGAENTEAFF.

This clone turned up a few times. V and J are TRBV7-2 and TRBJ1-5; no firm D call. The germline gives CDR1 SGHTA, CDR2 FQGNSA. V dropped 4 bases and J dropped 1 base, with 11 bases sitting between them. This CDR3 contains 15 residues. In DNA form, the CDR3 reads TGTGCCAGCAGCTACCACCCGGGAAGCAATCAGCCCCAGCATTTT. It is translated as CASSYHPGSNQPQHF. Drawing the rest from reference TRBV7-2 and TRBJ1-5, the complete variable domain is GAGVSQSPSNKVTEKGKDVELRCDPISGHTALYWYRQSLGQGLEFLIYFQGNSAPDKSGLPSDRFSAERTGGSVSTLTIQRTQQEDSAVYLCASSYHPGSNQPQHFGDGTRLSIL.

The V call is TRBV25-1, the J call TRBJ2-7; possibly TRBD1 for D (6 bases). V gave up 7 bases and J gave up 8 bases, with 18 bases separating them. Per germline, CDR1 MGHDK and CDR2 SYGVNS. This CDR3 spans 13 amino acids. The CDR3 reads CASNLGAGAKQYF. The CDR3 nucleotides read TGTGCCAGCAACCTAGGAGCAGGGGCAAAGCAGTACTTC.

The rearrangement links TRBV6-4 to TRBJ2-7, with 12 bases matching TRBD2. The CDR3 loop spans 15 amino acids. The trim removed 4 bases at V and 2 bases at J, leaving 3 bases unmatched. Germline-derived CDR1 and CDR2 are MRHNA and SNTAGT. DNA of the CDR3: TGTGCCAGCAGTGCCCGGACTAGCGGGGCCTACGAGCAGTACTTC. Translating gives CASSARTSGAYEQYF.

V and J are TRBV2 and TRBJ2-1; tentatively, D is TRBD1 (7 bases). Germline V gene data show CDR1 as SNHLY and CDR2 as FYNNEI. The CDR3 sequence is 13 residues long. V lost 8 bases and J 4 bases, leaving 12 bases between the germline ends. The CDR3 here is CASAGGSYNEQFF. The CDR3 DNA follows: TGTGCCAGCGCAGGGGGGAGTTACAATGAGCAGTTCTTC. The variable domain in full, with the rest retrieved from reference TRBV2 and TRBJ2-1, is EPEVTQTPSHQVTQMGQEVILRCVPISNHLYFYWYRQILGQKVEFLVSFYNNEISEKSEIFDDQFSVERPDGSNFTLKIRSTKLEDSAMYFCASAGGSYNEQFFGPGTRLTVL.

The V call is TRBV28, the J call TRBJ2-3; D might be TRBD1 (5 bases). V shed 3 bases and J shed 2 bases, with 18 bases lying between them. This CDR3 comprises 17 residues. Looked up from germline, CDR1 is MDHEN and CDR2 is SYDVKM. The CDR3, as DNA: TGTGCCAGCAGTTTTAGGGCCAGGGCGGAGATCACAGATACGCAGTATTTT. This encodes CASSFRARAEITDTQYF.

The chain carries TRBV2 and TRBJ2-7, with TRBD1 matching over 9 bases. CDR1 is SNHLY and CDR2 is FYNNEI in the germline V gene. The junction had 4 bases not matched to a gene; V was cut back by 5 bases and J by 2 bases. This CDR3 is 14 amino acids long. The CDR3 bases are TGTGCCAGCAGTCAGGGACAGGGAACCTACGAGCAGTACTTC. Its protein product is CASSQGQGTYEQYF.

This clone occurred once. V and J are TRBV6-1 and TRBJ2-7; 7 nucleotides match TRBD2. The CDR3 consists of 15 residues. Germline CDR1 MNHNS, CDR2 SASEGT. V shed 2 bases, J shed 0 bases, and the junction held 4 bases outside the gene matches. Here the CDR3 DNA reads TGTGCCAGCAGTGAAATGGGAGGGCTCTCCTACGAGCAGTACTTC. Its translation is CASSEMGGLSYEQYF.